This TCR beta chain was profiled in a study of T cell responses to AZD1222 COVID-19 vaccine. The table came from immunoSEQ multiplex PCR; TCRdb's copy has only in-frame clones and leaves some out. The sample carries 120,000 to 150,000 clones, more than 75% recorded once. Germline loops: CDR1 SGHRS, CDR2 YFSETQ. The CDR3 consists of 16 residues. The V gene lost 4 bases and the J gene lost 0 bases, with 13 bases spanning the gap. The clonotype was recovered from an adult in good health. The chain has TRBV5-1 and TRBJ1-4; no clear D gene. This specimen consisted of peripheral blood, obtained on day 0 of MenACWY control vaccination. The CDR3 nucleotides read TGCGCCAGCAGCGTCCCGAGCCCGGCAACTAATGAAAAACTGTTTTTT. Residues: CASSVPSPATNEKLFF. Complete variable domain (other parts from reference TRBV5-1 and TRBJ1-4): KAGVTQTPRYLIKTRGQQVTLSCSPISGHRSVSWYQQTPGQGLQFLFEYFSETQRNKGNFPGRFSGRQFSNSRSEMNVSTLELGDSALYLCASSVPSPATNEKLFFGSGTQLSVL.